The clone carrying this TCR beta chain was observed many times. What it binds is unknown. The CDR3 runs to 16 residues. The germline CDR1 and CDR2 sequences are MDHEN and SYDVKM. The V and J ends lost 4 bases and 0 bases, in that order; junction bases with no gene match: 8. The data stem from a study of T cells after posttransplantation cyclophosphamide. Clones were read by immunoSEQ multiplex PCR, and TCRdb kept only the in-frame ones, dropping some. This sample comprises roughly 35,000 clones, none seen once only. Study-wide results and caveats: After PTCy, TRB diversity resembled that of CNI/methotrexate controls. Donor CD8+ memory clones often dominated recipient blood repertoires at later times. TRB overlap between skin or GI tissue T cells and blood was limited.

Sample: PBMCs. This TCR derives from a girl aged 5-17 years in good health, CMV-negative, and a related stem cell transplant donor. The chain is built from TRBV28 and TRBJ2-7; TRBD1 matches at 8 bases. In nucleotides, the CDR3 is TGTGCCAGCAGTTCCGACCGGGACAGGTTCTCCTACGAGCAGTACTTC. Residues: CASSSDRDRFSYEQYF. The complete variable domain, with remaining parts taken from reference TRBV28 and TRBJ2-7, reads DVKVTQSSRYLVKRTGEKVFLECVQDMDHENMFWYRQDPGLGLRLIYFSYDVKMKEKGDIPEGYSVSREKKERFSLILESASTNQTSMYLCASSSDRDRFSYEQYFGPGTRLTVT.